This TCR beta chain originates from a study of blood T cell repertoires in COVID-19. About the study: The United States, Italy and Spain provided the acute and convalescent COVID-19 samples. PBMCs, B-cell-depleted T cells, or T cells provided the cDNA or gDNA that made up the material.

Authors' data handling: The authors estimated nucleated cell counts from reference gene primer amplification. Assay used: immunoSEQ multiplex PCR; TCRdb lists only in-frame clones, some missing. The V and J calls and clone size come from that table; D and trimming were worked out from the DNA. The sample carries approximately 9,600 clones, approximately 86% recorded once. The V segment lost 6 bases and the J segment 6 bases; nucleotides outside the gene matches: 8. Germline-derived CDR1 and CDR2 are KGHSH and LQKENI. This CDR3 is 15 amino acids long. The rearrangement joins TRBV18 to TRBJ2-1, with TRBD2 matching over 10 bases. Sequencing input: peripheral blood. The receptor's source is a human donor in a cohort sampled during active COVID-19. The CDR3 spells CASSPSSGSTNEQFF. The CDR3 DNA reads TGTGCCAGCTCCCCCTCTAGCGGGAGTACCAATGAGCAGTTCTTC. The whole variable domain, remainder taken from reference TRBV18 and TRBJ2-1, is NAGVMQNPRHLVRRRGQEARLRCSPMKGHSHVYWYRQLPEEGLKFMVYLQKENIIDESGMPKERFSAEFPKEGPSILRIQQVVRGDSAAYFCASSPSSGSTNEQFFGPGTRLTVL.